The 24 T cell receptor beta chains in this list originate from one sample, sequenced in a study of cytomegalovirus exposure and HLA in healthy donors. Vbeta (60) and Jbeta (13) primers were used in the PCR. Data came from immunoSEQ multiplex PCR; TCRdb stores just in-frame clones and leaves some out. Of 150,000 to 200,000 clones listed, about 80% are singletons. The specimen sequenced was PBMCs. The receptors derive from a woman aged 25 to 39 in good health and CMV-seronegative.

The chain carries TRBV7-9 and TRBJ1-1; TRBD1 aligns across 11 bases. The CDR3 totals 18 residues. Germline V gene lookup returns CDR1 SEHNR and CDR2 FQNEAQ (reference sequence). J gave up 1 base and V 1 base, and 8 bases lay outside the gene matches. The CDR3 DNA follows: TGTGCCAGCAGCTTAGGTCGGACAGGGGGCCCCGAGAACACTGAAGCTTTCTTT. This gives the protein CASSLGRTGGPENTEAFF. The complete variable domain, with remaining parts taken from reference TRBV7-9 and TRBJ1-1, reads DTGVSQNPRHKITKRGQNVTFRCDPISEHNRLYWYRQTLGQGPEFLTYFQNEAQLEKSRLLSDRFSAERPKGSFSTLEIQRTEQGDSAMYLCASSLGRTGGPENTEAFFGQGTRLTVV.

The chain couples TRBV9 to TRBJ1-1; 8 bases line up with TRBD1. The V and J ends lost 3 bases and 6 bases, in that order; junction bases with no gene match: 7. CDR3 length: 14 residues. Germline V CDR1 and CDR2: SGDLS, YYNGEE. CDR3 in DNA: TGTGCCAGCAGCGCCTTGACAGGGGCATCTGAAGCTTTCTTT. It specifies CASSALTGASEAFF.

The chain employs TRBV5-1 and TRBJ2-7; D gene unclear. This CDR3 comprises 11 residues. The germline CDR1 and CDR2 sequences are SGHRS and YFSETQ. Trimming removed 8 bases from V and 6 bases from J, with 12 bases in between. CDR3 bases: TGCGCCAGTAACAGATCGAGCGAGCAGTACTTC. Protein sequence: CASNRSSEQYF.

The table lists this clone with a count of one. CDR3 residues: CASSYRGENYGYTF. The CDR3 DNA reads as TGCGCCAGCAGCTACAGGGGAGAGAACTATGGCTACACCTTC. The chain employs TRBV5-1 and TRBJ1-2; TRBD1 matches 7 bases. This CDR3 region has 14 residues. J gave up 2 bases and V 3 bases, and 4 bases lay outside the gene matches. The germline gives CDR1 SGHRS, CDR2 YFSETQ.

This clone was counted a single time. This chain connects TRBV19 to TRBJ2-7; possibly TRBD1 for D (5 bases). Trimming stripped 7 bases from V and 0 bases from J, with 13 bases between. This CDR3 has 14 amino acids. Germline V CDR1 and CDR2: LNHDA, SQIVND (reference sequence). CDR3 residues: CASTRTPSSYEQYF. DNA of the CDR3: TGTGCCAGTACTCGGACACCCTCCTCCTACGAGCAGTACTTC.

The chain links TRBV30 to TRBJ2-7; the D gene is possibly TRBD1 (5 bases). The CDR3 extends over 11 amino acids. The V end was cut by 4 bases, the J end by 3 bases, with 7 bases between. In germline, CDR1 is GTSNPN, CDR2 SVGIG (reference sequence). The CDR3 DNA reads TGTGCCTGGACCACAGGCTACGAGCAGTACTTC. This gives the protein CAWTTGYEQYF.

The chain couples TRBV25-1 to TRBJ1-2; the D gene is possibly TRBD1 (6 bases). The ends were cut back, 0 bases at V and 7 bases at J, with 15 bases in the middle. Germline CDR1 MGHDK, CDR2 SYGVNS. The length of the CDR3 is 15 residues. The CDR3 sequence: CASSEYVTGFGGYTF. CDR3 sequence (DNA): TGTGCCAGCAGTGAATATGTCACAGGGTTCGGTGGCTACACCTTC.

This clone was recorded once. The chain recombines TRBV7-2 with TRBJ2-1, with TRBD2 matching 12 bases. This CDR3 is 15 amino acids long. After removal of 5 bases from V and 9 bases from J, the junction contained 8 bases not matched to a gene. Germline CDR1 and CDR2: SGHTA and FQGNSA. The CDR3 loop reads CASSPLAGGRGEQFF. The CDR3 DNA is TGTGCCAGCAGCCCACTAGCGGGGGGCCGTGGTGAGCAGTTCTTC.

The V and J genes are TRBV29-1 and TRBJ2-3; TRBD1 agrees at 7 bases. Germline lookup yields CDR1 SQVTM and CDR2 ANQGSEA. J lost 5 bases, V lost 6 bases, and 5 bases had no gene match. CDR3 size: 12 residues. In DNA, the CDR3 is TGCAGCGTCGTTACAGGGGTAGATACGCAGTATTTT. This codes for CSVVTGVDTQYF.

This chain joins TRBV5-1 and TRBJ1-6; D gene ambiguous. This CDR3 is built from 14 residues. The ends were cut back, 4 bases at V and 12 bases at J, with 17 bases in the middle. Germline V gene data show CDR1 as SGHRS and CDR2 as YFSETQ. Here the CDR3 reads CASSPVSHLEPLHF. The CDR3 nucleotides are TGCGCCAGCAGCCCCGTTAGCCACCTAGAACCCCTCCACTTT. Full variable domain (remainder filled in from reference TRBV5-1 and TRBJ1-6): KAGVTQTPRYLIKTRGQQVTLSCSPISGHRSVSWYQQTPGQGLQFLFEYFSETQRNKGNFPGRFSGRQFSNSRSEMNVSTLELGDSALYLCASSPVSHLEPLHFGNGTRLTVT.

The chain couples TRBV4-2 to TRBJ2-3; D gene ambiguous. V was cut by 1 base and J by 3 bases, with 14 bases left in between. Looked up from germline, CDR1 is LGHNA and CDR2 is YNFKEQ. There are 16 residues in the CDR3. The chain's CDR3 is CASSQGVAVNTDTQYF. CDR3 in DNA: TGTGCCAGCAGCCAAGGAGTTGCGGTAAATACAGATACGCAGTATTTT.

The CDR3 is CASSLPGTRISDTQYF. The CDR3 region has the DNA TGTGCCAGCAGCTTGCCCGGGACTAGGATTTCAGATACGCAGTATTTT. The chain carries TRBV5-4 and TRBJ2-3; 8 nucleotides agree with TRBD2. CDR3 size: 16 residues. Looked up from germline, CDR1 is SGHNT and CDR2 is YYREEE (reference sequence). The V gene end was trimmed by 1 base and the J gene end by 4 bases; junction bases not matched to a gene: 8.

The chain joins TRBV5-4 to TRBJ1-1; TRBD1 is a possible D gene (5 bases). The CDR3 runs 14 residues. V was pared by 4 bases and J by 0 bases, with 10 bases between. Per the germline V gene, CDR1 is SGHNT and CDR2 is YYREEE (reference sequence). The CDR3 sequence: CASSSGGMNTEAFF. Here the CDR3 DNA reads TGTGCCAGCAGCAGCGGGGGGATGAACACTGAAGCTTTCTTT.

This chain connects TRBV9 to TRBJ1-1; perhaps TRBD1 as D (6 bases). Per the germline V gene, CDR1 is SGDLS and CDR2 is YYNGEE. CDR3 size: 14 residues. The germline V and J ends were trimmed by 2 bases and 6 bases, with 14 bases remaining between them. In DNA form, the CDR3 reads TGTGCCAGCAGCGTGATCACAGGGTATGCTGAAGCTTTCTTT. The encoded protein is CASSVITGYAEAFF.

This clone was seen a single time. The chain joins TRBV27 to TRBJ1-1, with D perhaps TRBD1 (6 bases). Germline V gene sequence: CDR1 MNHEY, CDR2 SMNVEV (reference sequence). V lost 4 bases to trimming and J lost 1 base, with 10 bases between them. The length of the CDR3 is 14 residues. The CDR3 region is CASSYSTGNTEAFF. Here the CDR3 DNA reads TGTGCCAGCAGTTACTCGACAGGGAACACTGAAGCTTTCTTT.

This clone was picked up a small number of times. The V call is TRBV6-6, the J call TRBJ1-1; D perhaps matches TRBD1 (5 bases). Germline CDR1 and CDR2: MNHNY and SVGAGI (reference sequence). Trimming pared 2 bases from V and 8 bases from J, leaving 12 bases between. The CDR3 is made up of 13 amino acids. In DNA form, the CDR3 reads TGTGCCAGCAGTTACGGGGCGTCAGCGGAAGCTTTCTTT. Its translation: CASSYGASAEAFF.

V usage is TRBV5-1 and J usage is TRBJ2-5; the D gene is possibly TRBD1 (6 bases). The CDR3 runs to 14 residues. Germline values: CDR1 SGHRS, CDR2 YFSETQ. Deletions cut 4 bases from V and 1 base from J, with 11 bases between. The CDR3 loop reads CASSPRDTQETQYF. CDR3 DNA sequence: TGCGCCAGCAGCCCCCGGGACACCCAAGAGACCCAGTACTTC.

In its sample, this clone was seen a few times. The genes are TRBV9 and TRBJ2-3; D remains ambiguous. Per germline, CDR1 SGDLS and CDR2 YYNGEE. The ends were cut back, 3 bases at V and 2 bases at J, with 10 bases in the middle. This CDR3 has 14 amino acids. The CDR3 protein is CASSAEGVTDTQYF. CDR3 DNA sequence: TGTGCCAGCAGCGCCGAAGGAGTCACAGATACGCAGTATTTT.

The rearrangement joins TRBV15 to TRBJ2-5; D gene unclear. TRBJ2-7 explains the end of the DNA better; the J call may be wrong. In germline, CDR1 is LNHNV, CDR2 YYDKDF (reference sequence). The CDR3 is 13 residues long. The CDR3 DNA sequence: TGTGCCACCAGCAGAGATAACAGTTACGAGCAGTACTTC. It specifies CATSRDNSYEQYF.

The rearrangement uses TRBV7-8 and TRBJ1-1, with D maybe TRBD1 (5 bases). Trimming removed 6 bases at V and 0 bases at J, with 14 bases between. From germline, CDR1 is SGHVS and CDR2 FQNEAQ. CDR3 length: 15 residues. CDR3 bases: TGTGCCAGCAGAAAGGAGGGGACCATGAACACTGAAGCTTTCTTT. Translating it yields CASRKEGTMNTEAFF.

The chain couples TRBV25-1 to TRBJ1-6; tentatively, D is TRBD1 (5 bases). Trimming stripped 6 bases from V and 6 bases from J, with 15 bases between. From germline, CDR1 is MGHDK and CDR2 SYGVNS. This CDR3 comprises 15 residues. The CDR3 region has the DNA TGTGCCAGCAGGCCCCCGGGGGGTTCTAATTCACCCCTCCACTTT. It translates to CASRPPGGSNSPLHF.

The sample holds one count of this clone. The CDR3 loop reads CASSYSRGQGSTPLHF. CDR3 coding DNA: TGTGCCAGCAGTTACTCGCGCGGACAGGGTTCGACACCCCTCCACTTT. This sequence joins TRBV6-5 and TRBJ1-6; 8 positions match TRBD1. The CDR3 sequence is 16 residues long. Germline V gene data show CDR1 as MNHEY and CDR2 as SVGAGI. J lost 11 bases, V lost 0 bases, and 9 bases had no gene match.

The chain is built from TRBV28 and TRBJ2-7; 8 bases line up with TRBD1. Germline V gives CDR1 MDHEN, CDR2 SYDVKM. V trimming: 2 bases; J trimming: 2 bases; junction bases outside the gene matches: 8. The CDR3 runs 16 residues. Here the CDR3 reads CASSLAGGASTYEQYF. The CDR3 nucleotides are TGTGCCAGCAGTTTAGCAGGGGGCGCTTCGACCTACGAGCAGTACTTC.

The rearrangement joins TRBV27 to TRBJ2-7, with 7 bases aligning to TRBD2. The V and J ends lost 2 bases and 0 bases, in that order; junction bases with no gene match: 13. Germline CDR1 MNHEY, CDR2 SMNVEV (reference sequence). CDR3 size: 18 residues. The CDR3 region is CASSLPPGLPDYSYEQYF. DNA for the CDR3: TGTGCCAGCAGTTTACCGCCGGGACTACCAGACTACTCCTACGAGCAGTACTTC.